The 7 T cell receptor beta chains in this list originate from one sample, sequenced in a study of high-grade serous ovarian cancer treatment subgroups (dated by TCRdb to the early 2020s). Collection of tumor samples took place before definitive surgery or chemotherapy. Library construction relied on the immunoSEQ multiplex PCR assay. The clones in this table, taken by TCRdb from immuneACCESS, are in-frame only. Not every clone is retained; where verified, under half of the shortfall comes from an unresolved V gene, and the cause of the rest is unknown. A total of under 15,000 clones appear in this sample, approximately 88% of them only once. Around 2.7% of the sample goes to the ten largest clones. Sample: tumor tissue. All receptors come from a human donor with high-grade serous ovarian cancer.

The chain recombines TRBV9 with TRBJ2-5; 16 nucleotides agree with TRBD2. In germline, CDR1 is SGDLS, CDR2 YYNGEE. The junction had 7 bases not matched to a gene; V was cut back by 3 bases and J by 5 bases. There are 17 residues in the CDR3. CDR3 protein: CASSEGLAGGIRETQYF. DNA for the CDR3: TGTGCCAGCAGCGAGGGACTAGCGGGGGGGATCCGGGAGACCCAGTACTTC.

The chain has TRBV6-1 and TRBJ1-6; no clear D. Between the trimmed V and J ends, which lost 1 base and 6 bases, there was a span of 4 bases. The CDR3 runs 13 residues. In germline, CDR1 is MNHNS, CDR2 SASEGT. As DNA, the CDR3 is TGTGCCAGCAGTGAAGGAGTTAATTCACCCCTCCACTTT. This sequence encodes CASSEGVNSPLHF.

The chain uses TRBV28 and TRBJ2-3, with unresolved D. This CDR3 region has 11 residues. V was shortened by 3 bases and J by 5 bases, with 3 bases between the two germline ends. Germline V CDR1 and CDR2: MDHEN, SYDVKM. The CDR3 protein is CASSLVDTQYF. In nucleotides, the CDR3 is TGTGCCAGCAGTTTGGTAGATACGCAGTATTTT.

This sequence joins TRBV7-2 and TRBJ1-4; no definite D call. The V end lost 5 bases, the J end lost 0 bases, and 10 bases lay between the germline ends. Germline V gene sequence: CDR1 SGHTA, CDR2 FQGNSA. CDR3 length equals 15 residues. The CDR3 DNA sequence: TGTGCCAGCAGCCCCACCCGGGCAACTAATGAAAAACTGTTTTTT. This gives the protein CASSPTRATNEKLFF.

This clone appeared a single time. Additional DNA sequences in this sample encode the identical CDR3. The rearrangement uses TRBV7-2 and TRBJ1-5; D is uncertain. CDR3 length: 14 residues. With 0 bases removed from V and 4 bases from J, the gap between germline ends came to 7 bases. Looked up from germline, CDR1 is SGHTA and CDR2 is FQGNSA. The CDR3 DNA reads TGTGCCAGCAGCTTAGCGGAATCTAATCAGCCCCAGCATTTT. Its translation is CASSLAESNQPQHF.

The chain's CDR3 is CASRDRGMNTEAFF. CDR3 sequence (DNA): TGTGCCAGCCGGGACAGGGGAATGAACACTGAAGCTTTCTTT. The chain is built from TRBV28 and TRBJ1-1, with 10 nucleotides matching TRBD1. CDR3 length: 14 amino acids. The germline gives CDR1 MDHEN, CDR2 SYDVKM. J lost 0 bases, V lost 8 bases, and 3 bases had no gene match.

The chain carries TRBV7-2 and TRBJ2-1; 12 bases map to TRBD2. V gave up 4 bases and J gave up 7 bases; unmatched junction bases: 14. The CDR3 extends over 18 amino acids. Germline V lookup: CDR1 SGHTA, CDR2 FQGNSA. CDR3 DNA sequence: TGTGCCAGCAGCTCAAGGCCCTCTCTAGCGGGGGGGCGTAATGAGCAGTTCTTC. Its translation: CASSSRPSLAGGRNEQFF.